One and the same sample provided the 30 T cell receptor beta chains below, sequenced in a study of blood T cell repertoires in COVID-19. Assay: immunoSEQ multiplex PCR; the TCRdb copy retains only in-frame clones and omits some. The table lists some 83,000 clones, roughly 86% of them singletons. The sequenced sample consisted of peripheral blood. Every receptor here comes from a human donor in a cohort sampled during active COVID-19.

The chain links TRBV18 to TRBJ1-2; tentative D call: TRBD1 (5 bases). V gave up 3 bases and J gave up 1 base, with 15 bases separating them. The germline gives CDR1 KGHSH, CDR2 LQKENI. CDR3 size: 16 residues. In DNA, the CDR3 is TGTGCCAGCTCACCGCCGGGACTGAGTTTTAACTATGGCTACACCTTC. This sequence encodes CASSPPGLSFNYGYTF. Together with reference TRBV18 and TRBJ1-2, the CDR3 gives the full variable domain: NAGVMQNPRHLVRRRGQEARLRCSPMKGHSHVYWYRQLPEEGLKFMVYLQKENIIDESGMPKERFSAEFPKEGPSILRIQQVVRGDSAAYFCASSPPGLSFNYGYTFGSGTRLTVV.

The chain uses TRBV27 and TRBJ2-7; D is possibly TRBD1 (6 bases). This CDR3 has 14 residues. Trimming removed 0 bases from V and 8 bases from J, with 14 bases in between. CDR1 and CDR2 (germline): MNHEY, SMNVEV (reference sequence). CDR3 protein: CASSLSAGVVKQYF. The CDR3 DNA sequence: TGTGCCAGCAGTTTATCTGCAGGGGTGGTCAAGCAGTACTTC.

The chain couples TRBV6-5 to TRBJ1-2; 12 bases align to TRBD1. The CDR3 is 13 residues long. J gave up 8 bases and V 6 bases, and 4 bases lay outside the gene matches. In germline, CDR1 is MNHEY, CDR2 SVGAGI. The DNA of the CDR3 is TGTGCCAGCAGGTTGGGACAGGGGGCCGGCTACACCTTC. Encoded protein: CASRLGQGAGYTF.

This chain links TRBV6-1 with TRBJ2-1, with TRBD2 identical over 11 bases. The trim removed 2 bases at V and 5 bases at J, leaving 11 bases unmatched. Germline V CDR1 and CDR2: MNHNS, SASEGT. The CDR3 length is 18 residues. DNA for the CDR3: TGTGCCAGCAGTGAACTCCACCGACTAGCGGGGACCAACAATGAGCAGTTCTTC. Its translation: CASSELHRLAGTNNEQFF.

V gene TRBV28 combines with J gene TRBJ1-2; D not resolved. This CDR3 spans 12 amino acids. The V and J ends lost 8 bases and 4 bases respectively, with 11 bases between them. Germline V gene sequence: CDR1 MDHEN, CDR2 SYDVKM. Here the CDR3 DNA reads TGTGCCAGCGATGACTCGGGCTATGGCTACACCTTC. It yields the protein CASDDSGYGYTF.

The chain has TRBV18 and TRBJ1-4; 7 bases align to TRBD1. Germline V gives CDR1 KGHSH, CDR2 LQKENI. The trim removed 6 bases at V and 4 bases at J, leaving 11 bases unmatched. The CDR3 has 16 residues. CDR3 sequence reads: CASSPRQGTVNEKLFF. The CDR3 DNA reads TGTGCCAGCTCCCCCAGGCAGGGGACAGTTAATGAAAAACTGTTTTTT.

The chain is built from TRBV6-4 and TRBJ2-1; 8 bases match TRBD2. The germline CDR1 and CDR2 sequences are MRHNA and SNTAGT. V trimming: 5 bases; J trimming: 2 bases; junction bases outside the gene matches: 5. This CDR3 region has 15 residues. In DNA, the CDR3 is TGTGCCAGCAGTCTGGGCGGGGGGACCTACAATGAGCAGTTCTTC. Protein: CASSLGGGTYNEQFF.

This clone was counted between two and nine times. The chain has TRBV19 and TRBJ2-1; D perhaps matches TRBD2 (5 bases). This CDR3 is built from 13 residues. V lost 3 bases to trimming and J lost 5 bases, with 8 bases between them. Germline CDR1 LNHDA, CDR2 SQIVND (reference sequence). This CDR3 is CASSMPGDNEQFF. The CDR3 region has the DNA TGTGCCAGTAGTATGCCCGGGGACAATGAGCAGTTCTTC.

The chain couples TRBV10-3 to TRBJ2-7; a possible D gene is TRBD1 (5 bases). The CDR3 is 12 residues long. Deletions cut 6 bases from V and 4 bases from J, with 10 bases between. Germline-derived CDR1 and CDR2 are ENHRY and SYGVKD. In DNA form, the CDR3 reads TGTGCCATCAGCAGGGTGAGGTACGAGCAGTACTTC. Translating it yields CAISRVRYEQYF.

This rearrangement joins TRBV6-4 to TRBJ2-3; TRBD1 matches at 8 bases. Losses at the gene ends were 6 bases for V and 0 bases for J; bases not matched to a gene: 8. Per germline, CDR1 MRHNA and CDR2 SNTAGT. The CDR3 is 16 residues long. In DNA form, the CDR3 reads TGTGCCAGCAGCGAAGACAGGGGTACTAGCACAGATACGCAGTATTTT. This encodes CASSEDRGTSTDTQYF.

The chain combines TRBV12-3 or TRBV12-4 with TRBJ2-3; no reliable D call. The ends were cut back, 10 bases at V and 3 bases at J, with 11 bases in the middle. CDR3 size: 12 residues. The CDR3: CATWLQTDTQYF. Written as DNA, the CDR3 is TGTGCCACCTGGCTCCAAACAGATACGCAGTATTTT.

This clone was observed once. The genes are TRBV6-6 and TRBJ2-7; 10 bases line up with TRBD2. V lost 6 bases to trimming and J lost 4 bases; unmatched junction nucleotides: 9. The CDR3 runs 15 residues. The germline gives CDR1 MNHNY, CDR2 SVGAGI (reference sequence). The CDR3 DNA reads TGTGCCAGCAGACCTGTTCTAGCGGGGGTATACGAGCAGTACTTC. It is translated as CASRPVLAGVYEQYF.

The rearrangement joins TRBV18 to TRBJ1-3; D not certain. The V gene's germline CDR1 is KGHSH and CDR2 LQKENI. V lost 2 bases to trimming and J lost 7 bases, with 15 bases between them. This CDR3 has 15 amino acids. The CDR3 spells CASSPSQTVGNTIYF. CDR3 nucleotides: TGTGCCAGCTCACCAAGTCAGACCGTGGGCAACACCATATATTTT.

This chain connects TRBV28 to TRBJ2-1, with TRBD2 identical over 15 bases. The CDR3 is made up of 17 amino acids. V lost 0 bases to trimming and J lost 4 bases; unmatched junction nucleotides: 1. In germline, CDR1 is MDHEN, CDR2 SYDVKM. CDR3 sequence: CASSLWGLAGGYNEQFF. CDR3 nucleotide sequence: TGTGCCAGCAGTTTATGGGGACTAGCGGGGGGATACAATGAGCAGTTCTTC.

V usage is TRBV11-2 and J usage is TRBJ2-5, with 11 nucleotides matching TRBD1. There are 16 residues in the CDR3. Germline V lookup: CDR1 SGHAT, CDR2 FQNNGV. V shed 4 bases and J 5 bases; nucleotides not matched to a gene: 9. The CDR3 DNA follows: TGTGCCAGCAGCTCCCTAGGACAGGGGGCTTGGGAGACCCAGTACTTC. It translates to CASSSLGQGAWETQYF.

This chain links TRBV3-1 (or the pseudogene TRBV3-2) with TRBJ2-5; D not certain. Trimming took 3 bases from V and 1 from J, leaving 9 bases between them. This CDR3 region has 14 residues. Per the germline V gene, CDR1 is LGHDT and CDR2 is YNNKEL (reference sequence). CDR3 nucleotides: TGTGCCAGCAGCCATGTAAACAGCCAAGAGACCCAGTACTTC. Amino acid sequence: CASSHVNSQETQYF.

The chain links TRBV28 to TRBJ1-2; 7 nucleotides agree with TRBD1. With V trimmed by 3 bases and J by 6 bases, 7 bases remained unmatched. The CDR3 has 14 amino acids. Germline V gene data show CDR1 as MDHEN and CDR2 as SYDVKM. CDR3 coding DNA: TGTGCCAGCAGTTTGGCCGACAGGGAGAATGGCTACACCTTC. This sequence encodes CASSLADRENGYTF.

The DNA of the CDR3 is TGTGCCAGCAGTTACTCGGTCCTCCGCGGAACTGAAGCTTTCTTT. Protein sequence: CASSYSVLRGTEAFF. The genes are TRBV6-5 and TRBJ1-1; no reliable D call. The CDR3 runs 15 residues. Trimming took off 0 bases at V and 5 bases at J, with 13 bases between the two ends. The germline V gene encodes CDR1 MNHEY and CDR2 SVGAGI.

This chain uses TRBV2 with TRBJ1-6; TRBD1 agrees at 8 bases. This CDR3 contains 15 residues. Germline V gives CDR1 SNHLY, CDR2 FYNNEI. Trimming at V came to 1 base and at J to 9 bases, leaving 5 bases not matched to a gene. The CDR3 region has the DNA TGTGCCAGCAGTGAAGGTGCAGGGGGCGGTTCACCCCTCCACTTT. It codes for CASSEGAGGGSPLHF.

The chain employs TRBV28 and TRBJ2-5, with 12 bases aligning to TRBD2. The germline gives CDR1 MDHEN, CDR2 SYDVKM. J gave up 5 bases and V 3 bases, and 7 bases lay outside the gene matches. The CDR3 extends over 16 amino acids. This CDR3 reads CASSLASGGARETQYF. CDR3 DNA sequence: TGTGCCAGCAGTTTGGCTAGCGGGGGGGCGAGGGAGACCCAGTACTTC.

This rearrangement joins TRBV6-1 to TRBJ2-3; TRBD1 aligns across 8 bases. The ends lost 2 bases at V and 4 bases at J; junction bases unmatched: 5. The CDR3 covers 15 residues. Germline CDR1 and CDR2: MNHNS and SASEGT. The CDR3 nucleotides are TGTGCCAGCAGTGAATCCAGGGGGCCCGCAGATACGCAGTATTTT. Amino acid sequence: CASSESRGPADTQYF.

The V call is TRBV19, the J call TRBJ1-5, with D hard to call. The CDR3 contains 14 residues. V dropped 5 bases and J dropped 4 bases, with 12 bases sitting between them. Germline lookup yields CDR1 LNHDA and CDR2 SQIVND (reference sequence). CDR3 DNA: TGTGCCAGTAGTGGAATGGGAGGAAATCAGCCCCAGCATTTT. This codes for CASSGMGGNQPQHF. Supplemented by reference TRBV19 and TRBJ1-5, the full variable domain reads DGGITQSPKYLFRKEGQNVTLSCEQNLNHDAMYWYRQDPGQGLRLIYYSQIVNDFQKGDIAEGYSVSREKKESFPLTVTSAQKNPTAFYLCASSGMGGNQPQHFGDGTRLSIL.

As DNA, the CDR3 is TGTGCCAGTAGTATAGTAGGGAGGACTGAAGCTTTCTTT. The encoded protein is CASSIVGRTEAFF. The rearrangement joins TRBV19 to TRBJ1-1; D is ambiguous. The germline gives CDR1 LNHDA, CDR2 SQIVND (reference sequence). This CDR3 contains 13 residues. Trimming took off 1 base at V and 5 bases at J, with 8 bases between the two ends.

The chain recombines TRBV7-2 with TRBJ2-5; no reliable D call. The CDR3 is 13 amino acids. CDR1 is SGHTA, CDR2 FQGNSA, per germline. Trimming shortened V by 6 bases and J by 4 bases, and 12 bases separated the two germline ends. The CDR3 here is CASSALISETQYF. The DNA for the CDR3 is TGTGCCAGCAGTGCACTCATCTCAGAGACCCAGTACTTC.

The chain employs TRBV5-4 and TRBJ2-7; 8 positions agree with TRBD2. With V trimmed by 0 bases and J by 1 base, 3 bases remained unmatched. CDR1 and CDR2 from the germline V gene are SGHNT and YYREEE (reference sequence). The CDR3 loop spans 15 amino acids. DNA of the CDR3: TGTGCCAGCAGCTTGGGTCAGCGGGGGTCCTACGAGCAGTACTTC. This encodes CASSLGQRGSYEQYF.

The chain has TRBV6-6 and TRBJ1-4; 8 bases map to TRBD1. CDR1 is MNHNY and CDR2 is SVGAGI in the germline V gene (reference sequence). V was pared by 8 bases and J by 8 bases, with 7 bases of the junction left unmatched. This CDR3 contains 13 residues. CDR3 amino acids: CASDRTGLEKLFF. The CDR3 DNA follows: TGTGCCAGCGACCGGACAGGGTTAGAAAAACTGTTTTTT.

The chain carries TRBV5-1 and TRBJ2-7, with D possibly matching TRBD2 (6 bases). Germline V lookup: CDR1 SGHRS, CDR2 YFSETQ. V was pared by 0 bases and J by 5 bases, with 15 bases between. The CDR3 loop spans 15 amino acids. The CDR3 coding sequence is TGCGCCAGCAGCTTGGAAGGGACTCCAACGAACGAGCAGTACTTC. It yields the protein CASSLEGTPTNEQYF.

The chain joins TRBV5-1 to TRBJ2-2; a weak D match, TRBD1 (5 bases). Germline V CDR1 and CDR2: SGHRS, YFSETQ. The CDR3 extends over 15 amino acids. Deletions cut 6 bases from V and 4 bases from J, with 16 bases between. The CDR3 is CASTLGPYGTGELFF. The CDR3, as DNA: TGCGCCAGCACCCTGGGGCCCTATGGCACCGGGGAGCTGTTTTTT.

This rearrangement joins TRBV18 to TRBJ1-1; TRBD1 aligns across 9 bases. Germline CDR1 reads KGHSH; CDR2 reads LQKENI. This CDR3 is 16 amino acids long. Trimming cost V 3 bases and J 1 base; bases outside gene matches: 6. This chain's CDR3 is CASSPEVGQGNTEAFF. The CDR3 DNA sequence: TGTGCCAGCTCACCCGAGGTGGGACAGGGGAACACTGAAGCTTTCTTT.

For the CDR3, the DNA is TGTGCCAGCAGAAAAGAGGGACAAACCTACGAGCAGTACTTC. Translation: CASRKEGQTYEQYF. This chain uses TRBV7-9 with TRBJ2-7; TRBD1 might be the D (6 bases). The CDR3 is made up of 14 amino acids. V lost 6 bases to trimming and J lost 2 bases, with 14 bases between them. Germline V lookup: CDR1 SEHNR, CDR2 FQNEAQ (reference sequence).